This entry lists 23 T cell receptor beta chains sequenced from one sample in a study of T cell changes during pregnancy in multiple sclerosis. Generated by immunoSEQ multiplex PCR, the TCRdb table keeps only in-frame clones and is missing some. The repertoire has roughly 90,000 clones, 94% of them found once; the top ten carry less than 2.5%. Source: peripheral blood, taken in the third trimester of pregnancy. These receptors originate from a female donor with multiple sclerosis, enrolled in a pregnancy study.

The chain joins TRBV27 to TRBJ2-7, with TRBD2 as a possible D gene (5 bases). CDR1 is MNHEY, CDR2 SMNVEV, per germline (reference sequence). V dropped 4 bases and J dropped 2 bases, with 12 bases sitting between them. CDR3 length: 14 residues. CDR3 in amino acids: CASSSGLAAYEQYF. The CDR3 DNA is TGTGCCAGCAGTTCAGGACTGGCCGCCTACGAGCAGTACTTC.

The sample holds one count of this clone. V and J are TRBV15 and TRBJ2-1; 9 bases map to TRBD2. CDR1 and CDR2 from the germline V gene are LNHNV and YYDKDF (reference sequence). Trimming cost V 0 bases and J 2 bases; bases outside gene matches: 2. The CDR3 loop spans 16 amino acids. The CDR3 spells CATSREVAGAYNEQFF. The DNA for the CDR3 is TGTGCCACCAGCAGAGAAGTAGCGGGGGCCTACAATGAGCAGTTCTTC.

The rearrangement joins TRBV19 to TRBJ2-7; tentative D call: TRBD2 (6 bases). With 1 base removed from V and 3 bases from J, the gap between germline ends came to 13 bases. Germline CDR1 is LNHDA and CDR2 is SQIVND (reference sequence). The CDR3 is made up of 15 amino acids. CDR3 coding DNA: TGTGCCAGTAGTATAGTCTGGGGAGGACTCTACGAGCAGTACTTC. It is translated as CASSIVWGGLYEQYF.

The chain has TRBV4-3 and TRBJ2-1, with 8 bases that match TRBD2. CDR3 length: 16 amino acids. Germline trimming cut 4 bases from V and 5 bases from J; bases unmatched to any gene: 10. Germline assignment: CDR1 LGHNA and CDR2 YSLEER. CDR3 DNA sequence: TGCGCCAGCAGCCCCGGACGGGGGGGGCCTAACAATGAGCAGTTCTTC. This sequence encodes CASSPGRGGPNNEQFF.

This rearrangement joins TRBV5-6 to TRBJ1-2; no clear D. The CDR3 runs 13 residues. Trimming shortened V by 6 bases and J by 4 bases, and 13 bases separated the two germline ends. CDR1 is SGHDT and CDR2 is YYEEEE in the germline V gene. CDR3 nucleotide sequence: TGTGCCAGCACCCGATCGAACTCCTATGGCTACACCTTC. Protein: CASTRSNSYGYTF.

V is TRBV6-4 and J is TRBJ2-3, with 10 positions matching TRBD1. CDR1 MRHNA and CDR2 SNTAGT come from the germline V gene. Trimming at V came to 2 bases and at J to 3 bases, leaving 2 bases not matched to a gene. The CDR3 contains 15 residues. The CDR3 is CASSDTGQGTDTQYF. As DNA, the CDR3 is TGTGCCAGCAGTGACACGGGACAGGGGACAGATACGCAGTATTTT.

The chain joins TRBV4-2 to TRBJ2-2; the match to TRBD1 covers 8 bases. Trimming at V came to 5 bases and at J to 5 bases, leaving 10 bases not matched to a gene. Germline V gene data show CDR1 as LGHNA and CDR2 as YNFKEQ. The CDR3 totals 16 residues. The CDR3 DNA sequence: TGTGCCAGCAGCACCCAGACAGGGGAGAGAACCGGGGAGCTGTTTTTT. It codes for CASSTQTGERTGELFF.

J is TRBJ2-7 and V is TRBV2, with D hard to call. CDR3 size: 16 residues. In germline, CDR1 is SNHLY, CDR2 FYNNEI. With 8 bases removed from V and 3 bases from J, the gap between germline ends came to 23 bases. The chain's CDR3 is CASRTVVPPSLYEQYF. As DNA, the CDR3 is TGTGCCAGCCGAACCGTTGTCCCGCCGAGCCTCTACGAGCAGTACTTC.

The V and J genes are TRBV28 and TRBJ1-2, with TRBD1 matching 11 bases. The CDR3 loop spans 21 amino acids. Germline CDR1 and CDR2: MDHEN and SYDVKM. With 3 bases clipped from V and 5 bases from J, the junction kept 23 bases outside the gene matches. CDR3 coding DNA: TGTGCCAGCAGTTTTGTTGATCCCCGGGTCTCAAGGGACAGGGGGGCTTATGGCTACACCTTC. It yields the protein CASSFVDPRVSRDRGAYGYTF.

The chain joins TRBV5-1 to TRBJ2-1; maybe TRBD2 (7 bases). V shed 2 bases and J shed 0 bases, with 24 bases lying between them. This CDR3 region has 20 residues. The V gene's germline CDR1 is SGHRS and CDR2 YFSETQ. The CDR3 spells CASSLQGGSLGGSSYNEQFF. In nucleotides, the CDR3 is TGCGCCAGCAGCTTACAGGGAGGCAGCTTGGGCGGGAGCTCCTACAATGAGCAGTTCTTC.

Here the CDR3 reads CASSSGLAGGEQYF. The CDR3 DNA sequence: TGTGCCAGCAGCTCCGGACTAGCGGGAGGCGAGCAGTACTTC. The chain recombines TRBV7-6 with TRBJ2-7, with TRBD2 matching 14 bases. This CDR3 is built from 14 residues. Trimming removed 4 bases from V and 6 bases from J; junction bases left unmatched: 2. CDR1 and CDR2 (germline): SGHVS, FNYEAQ.

This rearrangement joins TRBV28 to TRBJ1-2; the match to TRBD1 covers 11 bases. V was pared by 3 bases and J by 0 bases, with 9 bases of the junction left unmatched. The CDR3 is 18 residues long. Germline CDR1 and CDR2: MDHEN and SYDVKM. In DNA form, the CDR3 reads TGTGCCAGCAGTTTGATCCGGGACAGGGGGGGAACTAACTATGGCTACACCTTC. Protein: CASSLIRDRGGTNYGYTF.

The chain links TRBV6-1 to TRBJ2-7; TRBD2 is a possible D gene (6 bases). The length of the CDR3 is 15 residues. Between the trimmed V and J ends, which lost 8 bases and 5 bases, there was a span of 22 bases. CDR1 and CDR2 from the germline V gene are MNHNS and SASEGT. CDR3 nucleotides: TGTGCCAGCTCACAACCGGGGGTAGTGTCCAACGAGCAGTACTTC. It yields the protein CASSQPGVVSNEQYF.

The chain recombines TRBV5-1 with TRBJ2-3; TRBD2 agrees at 9 bases. Germline lookup yields CDR1 SGHRS and CDR2 YFSETQ. The CDR3 extends over 17 amino acids. Trimming removed 7 bases from V and 2 bases from J; junction bases left unmatched: 14. CDR3 sequence: CASAMMAGGPPTDTQYF. CDR3 nucleotides: TGCGCCAGCGCTATGATGGCGGGAGGGCCTCCCACAGATACGCAGTATTTT.

The sample holds a few counts of this clone. The rearrangement links TRBV27 to TRBJ2-7; 8 nucleotides agree with TRBD1. CDR3 length equals 13 residues. The trim removed 6 bases at V and 5 bases at J, leaving 6 bases unmatched. From germline, CDR1 is MNHEY and CDR2 SMNVEV (reference sequence). CDR3 amino acids: CASRGTGRDEQYF. The CDR3 nucleotides are TGTGCCAGCAGGGGGACAGGTCGGGACGAGCAGTACTTC.

V is TRBV6-6 and J is TRBJ2-5; a weak D match, TRBD2 (5 bases). Trimming removed 2 bases at V and 2 bases at J, with 6 bases between. Germline V gene sequence: CDR1 MNHNY, CDR2 SVGAGI (reference sequence). This CDR3 spans 13 amino acids. CDR3 sequence reads: CASSYEGQETQYF. Written as DNA, the CDR3 is TGTGCCAGCAGTTACGAGGGACAAGAGACCCAGTACTTC.

V is TRBV28 and J is TRBJ1-5; D is unclear. This CDR3 spans 10 amino acids. With 8 bases removed from V and 5 bases from J, the gap between germline ends came to 4 bases. Germline CDR1 is MDHEN and CDR2 is SYDVKM. The CDR3 DNA reads TGTGCCAGCGGCCATCAGCCCCAGCATTTT. This encodes CASGHQPQHF.

The V gene is TRBV30, the J gene TRBJ2-5, with TRBD1 as a possible D gene (6 bases). The CDR3 is 11 residues long. CDR1 GTSNPN and CDR2 SVGIG come from the germline V gene (reference sequence). The CDR3 loop is CGYRVGETQYF. In DNA form, the CDR3 reads TGTGGTTACAGGGTCGGCGAGACCCAGTACTTC.

The chain carries TRBV29-1 and TRBJ2-7; 9 bases align to TRBD2. The ends lost 4 bases at V and 6 bases at J; junction bases unmatched: 10. CDR3 size: 14 residues. The germline V gene has CDR1 SQVTM and CDR2 ANQGSEA. CDR3 sequence: CSVAAGGLRSEQYF. The CDR3 region has the DNA TGCAGCGTTGCTGCGGGAGGGCTTAGGAGCGAGCAGTACTTC.

This sequence joins TRBV7-2 and TRBJ2-7, with D uncertain. V lost 1 base, J lost 2 bases, and 15 bases lay in between. The CDR3 is 16 amino acids. Per germline, CDR1 SGHTA and CDR2 FQGNSA. CDR3 sequence reads: CASSLELGEVTYEQYF. The CDR3 nucleotides are TGTGCCAGCAGCTTAGAGCTCGGAGAGGTAACCTACGAGCAGTACTTC.

The V gene is TRBV19, the J gene TRBJ2-7, with D possibly matching TRBD1 (6 bases). The germline CDR1 and CDR2 sequences are LNHDA and SQIVND (reference sequence). The CDR3 sequence is 15 residues long. The V end lost 4 bases, the J end lost 3 bases, and 16 bases lay between the germline ends. DNA for the CDR3: TGTGCCAGTAGTAAGGGGGACGTAGTAATCTACGAGCAGTACTTC. Protein: CASSKGDVVIYEQYF.

The CDR3 DNA reads as TGTGCCAGTAACGGAGACGGGAAGGGCAATCAGCCCCAGCATTTT. Translated, it gives CASNGDGKGNQPQHF. V usage is TRBV19 and J usage is TRBJ1-5; no firm D call. V was trimmed by 7 bases and J by 2 bases, leaving 15 bases between them. Per the germline V gene, CDR1 is LNHDA and CDR2 is SQIVND (reference sequence). This CDR3 is built from 15 residues.

V gene TRBV19 combines with J gene TRBJ1-2, with D possibly being TRBD1 (5 bases). The CDR3 is 14 amino acids. Germline V gene sequence: CDR1 LNHDA, CDR2 SQIVND (reference sequence). Trimming left V 6 bases short and J 2 bases short, with 13 bases between. CDR3 region: CASRPGGPNYGYTF. DNA of the CDR3: TGTGCCAGTAGGCCCGGGGGACCAAACTATGGCTACACCTTC.